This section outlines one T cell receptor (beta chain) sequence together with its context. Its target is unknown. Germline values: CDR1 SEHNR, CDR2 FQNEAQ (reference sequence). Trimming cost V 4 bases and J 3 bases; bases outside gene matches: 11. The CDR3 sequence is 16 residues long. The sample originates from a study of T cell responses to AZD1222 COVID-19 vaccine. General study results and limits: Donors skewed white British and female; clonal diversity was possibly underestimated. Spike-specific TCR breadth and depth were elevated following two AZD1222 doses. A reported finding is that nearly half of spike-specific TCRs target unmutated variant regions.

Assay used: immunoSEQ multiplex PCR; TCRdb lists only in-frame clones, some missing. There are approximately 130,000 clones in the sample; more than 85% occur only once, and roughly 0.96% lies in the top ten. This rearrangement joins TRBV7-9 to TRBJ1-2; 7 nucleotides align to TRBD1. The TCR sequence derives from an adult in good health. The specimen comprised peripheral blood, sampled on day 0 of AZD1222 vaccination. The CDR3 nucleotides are TGTGCCAGCAGCTACGCAGGGGACAGACAACACTATGGCTACACCTTC. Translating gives CASSYAGDRQHYGYTF.